The T cell receptor (beta chain) described here comes from a study of blood T cell repertoires in COVID-19 (dated by TCRdb to the early 2020s). About the full investigation: Collaborator samples came from the United States, Italy and Spain and covered acute and convalescent phases of COVID-19. HLA class I and class II types, where available, came from metadata supplied by the sample provider rather than from assay-based typing. The material from the prospective study consisted of cDNA or gDNA derived from T cells, B-cell-depleted T cells, or PBMCs. A de-identified subject ID, COVID-19 status, age in years and sex were almost always included in the sample metadata. Samples came from the ongoing ImmuneRACE study (first 160 participants) plus 1,254 subjects from 6 global collaborators. A freely available public database, intended as a resource for researchers studying the immune response to SARS-CoV-2, is where the repertoires were released. Subjects who had been exposed to COVID-19, were actively infected with it, or had recovered from it provided the deeply sampled blood TCRbeta repertoires that made up the dataset. Broader findings and caveats from the paper: The amount of clinical and demographic metadata varied by source and participant and was provided uncurated.

After removal of 4 bases from V and 7 bases from J, the junction retains 6 bases not matched to a gene. Including the terminal cysteine and phenylalanine, the CDR3 comprises 15 residues. The entry retains the CDR3 DNA only, 45 bases that are in frame from base 1. CDR1 LNHDA and CDR2 SQIVND were looked up in the germline V gene (reference sequence). TCRbeta CDR3 regions were amplified from genomic DNA by means of the immunoSEQ Assay, a bias-controlled multiplex PCR. From the authors' description of their analysis: Within the assay, amplification of reference gene primers was used to estimate how many nucleated cells each sample contained. To quantify the absolute abundance of each unique TCRbeta CDR3 rearrangement, sequence reads were collapsed and filtered. For each sample, productive Simpson clonality was calculated as the square root of Simpson's diversity index over productive rearrangements. TCRdb re-hosts the immuneACCESS table, in-frame sequences only. Its copies lack some clones; in the studies checked, an unresolved V gene accounts for under half of them, and the cause for the rest is not known. V, J and clone size reflect that table, while D and trimming were determined from the DNA. This sample is represented by about 80,000 clones; about 83% of them were singletons. The ten largest account for 39% of the sample.

Turning to this clone: Its cognate antigen has yet to be identified. The sample holds no much larger clone one base away, and base qualities are not on file.

The collaborating institutions used their own protocols to collect whole blood in K2EDTA tubes. For TCRbeta analysis, collaborator samples were shipped as frozen whole blood, as isolated PBMCs, or as DNA extracted from either sample type. The rearranged segments are TRBV19 and TRBJ2-1; a stretch of 11 junction bases matches TRBD2. Sequencing used peripheral blood. This clonotype was sampled from a man at least 80 years old with active or convalescent COVID-19. The sequence in DNA is TGTGCCAGTAGTAGTAGCGGGGGGGCGTTTAATGAGCAGTTCTTC. This yields the protein CASSSSGGAFNEQFF.